Following are 2 T cell receptor beta chains from one sample sequenced in a study of T cells in localized non-small cell lung cancer. Profiling relied on immunoSEQ multiplex PCR, and the TCRdb table lists in-frame clones only, not all of them. The top ten clones hold 6.5% of a sample with about 3,400 clones, about 22% of them seen once. This specimen was lung tumor tissue, taken before any cancer treatment. The receptors were sampled from a man aged 18 to 50 with stage II lung adenocarcinoma.

As DNA, the CDR3 is TGCGCCAGCAGCTTGGCCCTGCAGGGTAACACTGAAGCTTTCTTT. This translates into CASSLALQGNTEAFF. The chain has TRBV5-1 and TRBJ1-1; possibly TRBD1 for D (5 bases). Trimming pared 0 bases from V and 2 bases from J, leaving 11 bases between. This CDR3 has 15 residues. Per the germline V gene, CDR1 is SGHRS and CDR2 is YFSETQ.

This clone was seen a handful of times. The gene calls are TRBV11-1 and TRBJ2-3, with a weak D call TRBD2 (5 bases). This CDR3 is 15 amino acids long. V dropped 7 bases and J dropped 6 bases, with 20 bases sitting between them. Germline V lookup: CDR1 SGHAT, CDR2 FQDESV (reference sequence). The CDR3 DNA reads TGTGCCAGCATCTATGGGCTAGGGTCGGGGGATACGCAGTATTTT. This codes for CASIYGLGSGDTQYF.